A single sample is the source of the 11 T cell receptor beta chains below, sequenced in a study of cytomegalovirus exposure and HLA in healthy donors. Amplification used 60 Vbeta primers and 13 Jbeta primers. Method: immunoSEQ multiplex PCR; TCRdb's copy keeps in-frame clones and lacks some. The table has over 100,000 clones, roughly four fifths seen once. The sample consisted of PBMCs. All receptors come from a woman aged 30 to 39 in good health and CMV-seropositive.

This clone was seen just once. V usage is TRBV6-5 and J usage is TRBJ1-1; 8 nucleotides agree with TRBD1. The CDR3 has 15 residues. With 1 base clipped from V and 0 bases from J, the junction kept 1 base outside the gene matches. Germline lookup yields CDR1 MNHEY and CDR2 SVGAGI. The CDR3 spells CASSYFRGLNTEAFF. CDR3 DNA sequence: TGTGCCAGCAGTTACTTCAGGGGGCTGAACACTGAAGCTTTCTTT.

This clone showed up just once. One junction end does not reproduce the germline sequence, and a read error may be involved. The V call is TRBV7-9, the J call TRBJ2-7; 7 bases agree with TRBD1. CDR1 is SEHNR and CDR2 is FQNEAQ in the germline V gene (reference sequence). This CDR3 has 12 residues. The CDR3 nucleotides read TGTTCCAGCGGACAGGCTCTGGGCGAGCAGTACTTC. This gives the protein CSSGQALGEQYF.

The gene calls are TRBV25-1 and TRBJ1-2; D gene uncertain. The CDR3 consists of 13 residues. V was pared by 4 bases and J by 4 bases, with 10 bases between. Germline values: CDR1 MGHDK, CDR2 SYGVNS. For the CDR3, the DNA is TGTGCCAGCAGTGGTACAGAAACCTATGGCTACACCTTC. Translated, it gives CASSGTETYGYTF.

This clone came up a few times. CDR3 DNA: TGCGCCAGCGATCCCAATCACGGACTAGCGGGGCCCCAGTACTTC. Residues: CASDPNHGLAGPQYF. This sequence joins TRBV5-1 and TRBJ2-5; TRBD2 matches at 12 bases. CDR3 size: 15 residues. Germline trimming cut 7 bases from V and 9 bases from J; bases unmatched to any gene: 13. From germline, CDR1 is SGHRS and CDR2 YFSETQ.

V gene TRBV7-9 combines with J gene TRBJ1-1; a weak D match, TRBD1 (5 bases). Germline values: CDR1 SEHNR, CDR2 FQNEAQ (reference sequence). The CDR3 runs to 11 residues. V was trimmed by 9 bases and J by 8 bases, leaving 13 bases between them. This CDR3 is CASKLGGEAFF. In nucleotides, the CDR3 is TGTGCCAGTAAGCTGGGGGGGGAAGCTTTCTTT. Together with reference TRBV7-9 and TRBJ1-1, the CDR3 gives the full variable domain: DTGVSQNPRHKITKRGQNVTFRCDPISEHNRLYWYRQTLGQGPEFLTYFQNEAQLEKSRLLSDRFSAERPKGSFSTLEIQRTEQGDSAMYLCASKLGGEAFFGQGTRLTVV.

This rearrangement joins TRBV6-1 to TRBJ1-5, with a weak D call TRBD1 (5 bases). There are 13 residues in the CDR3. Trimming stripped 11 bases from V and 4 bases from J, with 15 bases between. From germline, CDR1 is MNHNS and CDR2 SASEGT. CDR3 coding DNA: TGTGCCGGGGGGTCAGGCCCAAATCAGCCCCAGCATTTT. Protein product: CAGGSGPNQPQHF.

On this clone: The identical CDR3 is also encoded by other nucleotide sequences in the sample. CDR3 sequence (DNA): TGCGCCAGTCGACAGGCTGGTCTGAACACTGAAGCTTTCTTT. Its protein product is CASRQAGLNTEAFF. The genes are TRBV10-2 and TRBJ1-1, with a possible D match to TRBD1 (6 bases). Germline V gene lookup returns CDR1 WSHSY and CDR2 SAAADI. Trimming left V 9 bases short and J 0 bases short, with 14 bases between. This CDR3 contains 14 residues.

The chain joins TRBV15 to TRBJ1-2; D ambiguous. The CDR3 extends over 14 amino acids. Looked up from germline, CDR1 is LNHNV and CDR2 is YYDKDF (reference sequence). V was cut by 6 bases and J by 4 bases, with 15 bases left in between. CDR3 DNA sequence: TGTGCCACCAGAGGAGGCGGGTCTTCCTATGGCTACACCTTC. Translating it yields CATRGGGSSYGYTF.

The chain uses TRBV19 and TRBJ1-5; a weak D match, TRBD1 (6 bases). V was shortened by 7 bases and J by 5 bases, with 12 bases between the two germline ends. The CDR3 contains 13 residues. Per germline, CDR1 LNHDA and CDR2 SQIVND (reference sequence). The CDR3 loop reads CASNVQGDQPQHF. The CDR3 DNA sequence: TGTGCCAGTAACGTACAGGGTGATCAGCCCCAGCATTTT.

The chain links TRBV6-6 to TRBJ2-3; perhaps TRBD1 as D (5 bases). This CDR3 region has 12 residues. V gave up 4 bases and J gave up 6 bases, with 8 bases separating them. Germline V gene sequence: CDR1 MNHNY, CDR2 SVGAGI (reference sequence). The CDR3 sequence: CASSSQGDTQYF. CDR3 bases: TGTGCCAGCAGTTCCCAGGGCGATACGCAGTATTTT.

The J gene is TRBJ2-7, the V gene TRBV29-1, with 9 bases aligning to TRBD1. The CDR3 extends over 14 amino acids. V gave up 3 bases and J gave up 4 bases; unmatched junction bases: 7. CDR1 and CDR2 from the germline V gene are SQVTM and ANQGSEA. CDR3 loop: CSVEGGQGRYEQYF. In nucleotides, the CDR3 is TGCAGCGTTGAGGGGGGACAGGGCAGGTACGAGCAGTACTTC.